These T cell receptor beta chains were read from a single sample in a study of blood T cell repertoires in COVID-19. The table came from immunoSEQ multiplex PCR; TCRdb's copy has only in-frame clones and leaves some out. This sample yields tens of thousands of clones, of which approximately 86% are seen a single time; roughly 15% belongs to the top ten. Sequencing was performed on peripheral blood. The receptors here all came from a male donor with acute or convalescent COVID-19. Both conserved end residues are part of each CDR3. The order of the fields is clone size, J gene, V gene, D gene, CDR3 protein, CDR3 DNA. The D gene is left open where the match is weak. For some rows the clone size is stated as once, few or many, or as a class when expanded; others skip it.

>.|TRBJ2-6|TRBV5-1|TRBD1
CASRPRGGQSSGANVLTF
TGCGCCAGCAGACCTCGTGGGGGACAGAGCTCTGGGGCCAACGTCCTGACTTTC
>.|TRBJ1-1|TRBV5-1|.
CASSFGQGSGEAFF
TGCGCCAGCAGCTTCGGGCAGGGGTCGGGTGAAGCTTTCTTT
>.|TRBJ2-1|TRBV11-1|TRBD1
CASSLQGAMDYNEQFF
TGTGCCAGCAGCTTACAGGGGGCGATGGACTACAATGAGCAGTTCTTC
>.|TRBJ1-6|TRBV2|TRBD1
CASSSGTANSPLHF
TGTGCCAGCAGTTCCGGGACAGCGAATTCACCCCTCCACTTT
>once|TRBJ2-5|TRBV5-6|.
CASRGGGPEETQYF
TGTGCCAGCAGAGGGGGGGGGCCAGAAGAGACCCAGTACTTC
>.|TRBJ1-1|TRBV15|.
CATSRDRSNTEAFF
TGTGCCACCAGCAGAGACCGGTCAAACACTGAAGCTTTCTTT
>.|TRBJ2-7|TRBV7-9|TRBD1
CASSPDRGGEQYF
TGTGCCAGCAGCCCCGACAGGGGGGGCGAGCAGTACTTC
>.|TRBJ1-5|TRBV2|.
CASKLRQGNQPQHF
TGTGCCAGCAAACTTAGGCAGGGCAATCAGCCCCAGCATTTT
>.|TRBJ2-3|TRBV5-4|TRBD2
CASSGRRSGGAGDTQYF
TGTGCCAGCAGCGGGCGACGTAGCGGGGGGGCGGGCGATACGCAGTATTTT
>.|TRBJ1-1|TRBV6-5|.
CASRPGGAPLSEAFF
TGTGCCAGCAGACCCGGTGGGGCCCCCCTATCTGAAGCTTTCTTT
>.|TRBJ1-1|TRBV5-1|TRBD1
CASSLGTANTEAFF
TGCGCCAGCAGCCTCGGGACAGCGAACACTGAAGCTTTCTTT
>.|TRBJ1-2|TRBV28|TRBD1
CASSSGTGGYTF
TGTGCCAGCAGTAGCGGGACAGGAGGCTACACCTTC
>.|TRBJ1-2|TRBV10-3|TRBD1
CAIREDRVEGYTF
TGTGCCATCAGAGAGGACAGGGTAGAGGGCTACACCTTC
>.|TRBJ1-5|TRBV7-2|.
CASSPTSVGSNQPQHF
TGTGCCAGCAGCCCTACCTCCGTCGGGAGCAATCAGCCCCAGCATTTT
>.|TRBJ2-1|TRBV24-1|TRBD2
CATSDFPSGGPMGNEQFF
TGTGCCACCAGTGATTTCCCTAGCGGGGGGCCCATGGGCAATGAGCAGTTCTTC
>.|TRBJ1-4|TRBV5-8|.
CASSPAPVGVGREKLFF
TGTGCCAGCAGCCCCGCCCCGGTCGGGGTGGGTCGAGAAAAACTGTTTTTT
>once|TRBJ2-1|TRBV18|TRBD2
CASSPGEGAYNEQFF
TGTGCCAGCTCACCAGGGGAGGGTGCCTACAATGAGCAGTTCTTC
>.|TRBJ2-3|TRBV29-1|TRBD1
CSADRGTDTQYF
TGCAGCGCGGACAGGGGCACAGATACGCAGTATTTT
>.|TRBJ2-3|TRBV7-3|TRBD1
CASSSRTGGTDTQYF
TGTGCCAGCAGCTCCAGGACAGGGGGCACAGATACGCAGTATTTT
>.|TRBJ2-6|TRBV7-6|.
CASSLAPPRDTSGAGANVLTF
TGTGCCAGCAGCTTAGCGCCGCCCAGGGACACCTCTGGAGCTGGGGCCAACGTCCTGACTTTC
>.|TRBJ2-2|TRBV30|.
CAWTDRTNTGELFF
TGTGCCTGGACTGACAGGACGAACACCGGGGAGCTGTTTTTT
>.|TRBJ1-2|TRBV2|.
CASSYITNYGYTF
TGTGCCAGCAGTTACATCACTAACTATGGCTACACCTTC
>.|TRBJ2-1|TRBV6-5|TRBD1
CASFRDSGNEQFF
TGTGCCAGCTTCCGGGACAGTGGTAATGAGCAGTTCTTC
>.|TRBJ1-1|TRBV18|.
CASSPTQGKSTEAFF
TGTGCCAGCTCACCAACACAGGGAAAGAGCACTGAAGCTTTCTTT
>.|TRBJ2-1|TRBV12-3/TRBV12-4|.
CASSAGHEQFF
TGTGCCAGCAGCGCGGGCCATGAGCAGTTCTTC
>.|TRBJ1-4|TRBV7-2|.
CASSLARGLTREKLFF
TGTGCCAGCAGCTTAGCGAGGGGACTGACACGGGAAAAACTGTTTTTT
>.|TRBJ1-5|TRBV6-5|.
CASRPYLNQPQHF
TGTGCCAGCAGACCGTACCTAAATCAGCCCCAGCATTTT
>.|TRBJ2-2|TRBV19|TRBD1
CATKQGDLNTGELFF
TGTGCCACGAAACAGGGGGACCTAAACACCGGGGAGCTGTTTTTT
>.|TRBJ2-7|TRBV7-6|.
CASSSRPGSEQYF
TGTGCCAGCAGCTCCCGGCCGGGGAGCGAGCAGTACTTC
>.|TRBJ2-7|TRBV7-9|.
CASSPVELDEQYF
TGTGCCAGCAGTCCTGTGGAGCTCGACGAGCAGTACTTC
>.|TRBJ2-7|TRBV6-5|.
CASNQLGSYEQYF
TGTGCCAGCAACCAACTAGGTTCCTACGAGCAGTACTTC
>.|TRBJ1-2|TRBV6-1|.
CASSEDPSNYGYTF
TGTGCCAGCAGTGAAGATCCCTCTAACTATGGCTACACCTTC
>.|TRBJ2-5|TRBV18|TRBD2
CASSPPVRGDQETQYF
TGTGCCAGCTCACCACCGGTGCGGGGGGACCAAGAGACCCAGTACTTC
>.|TRBJ2-2|TRBV18|TRBD1
CASSQAIPGQGIGELFF
TGTGCCAGCTCACAAGCGATACCTGGACAGGGGATCGGGGAGCTGTTTTTT
>.|TRBJ1-6|TRBV5-8|TRBD1
CASSHGQGRSPLHF
TGTGCCAGCAGCCACGGACAGGGCCGTTCACCCCTCCACTTT
>.|TRBJ2-2|TRBV20-1|TRBD2
CSASGITSGGNTGELFF
TGCAGTGCTAGTGGTATTACTAGCGGCGGAAACACCGGGGAGCTGTTTTTT
>.|TRBJ2-5|TRBV3-1/TRBV3-2|.
CASSQEPVALQETQYF
TGTGCCAGCAGCCAAGAACCGGTAGCACTTCAAGAGACCCAGTACTTC
>.|TRBJ1-1|TRBV7-8|TRBD1
CASSPTGRTTEAFF
TGTGCCAGCAGCCCGACAGGGAGAACGACTGAAGCTTTCTTT
>.|TRBJ1-1|TRBV5-1|.
CASSASGGNTEAFF
TGCGCCAGCAGCGCTTCGGGGGGGAACACTGAAGCTTTCTTT
>.|TRBJ2-1|TRBV3-1/TRBV3-2|.
CASSQPRQMTPYNEQFF
TGTGCCAGCAGCCAACCCCGCCAGATGACTCCCTACAATGAGCAGTTCTTC
>.|TRBJ1-4|TRBV28|.
CASSRGTFGEKLFF
TGTGCCAGCAGCCGGGGAACATTTGGGGAAAAACTGTTTTTT
>.|TRBJ2-2|TRBV23-1|TRBD2
CASSQSWVRPGRAGELFF
TGCGCCAGCAGTCAATCCTGGGTCCGGCCAGGGAGGGCCGGGGAGCTGTTTTTT
>.|TRBJ1-4|TRBV18|.
CASSPLEATNEKLFF
TGTGCCAGCTCACCACTTGAGGCAACTAATGAAAAACTGTTTTTT
>once|TRBJ2-2|TRBV7-2|TRBD1
CASSLTGGSVDTGELFF
TGTGCCAGCAGTTTGACAGGGGGTTCGGTCGACACCGGGGAGCTGTTTTTT
>.|TRBJ2-3|TRBV7-2|TRBD2
CASSAGLGPTDTQYF
TGTGCCAGCAGCGCAGGACTAGGCCCAACAGATACGCAGTATTTT
>once|TRBJ2-7|TRBV28|.
CASRSTMTGRGDEQYF
TGTGCCAGCAGAAGTACCATGACAGGAAGGGGTGACGAGCAGTACTTC
>once|TRBJ1-5|TRBV18|.
CASSLEFSGQPQHF
TGTGCCAGCTCACTCGAGTTCTCAGGACAGCCCCAGCATTTT
>.|TRBJ2-3|TRBV5-1|TRBD1
CASRTRDRASTDTQYF
TGCGCCAGCAGAACCCGGGACAGGGCCAGCACAGATACGCAGTATTTT